One sample yielded the 20 T cell receptor beta chains listed below, sequenced in a study of blood T cell repertoires in COVID-19. Here immunoSEQ multiplex PCR was the method, and the copy in TCRdb shows in-frame clones only, minus some. Of about 52,000 clones in the sample, about 82% were seen once. Sample: peripheral blood. Source of these receptors: a woman of 80 years or more with acute or convalescent COVID-19.

The chain has TRBV9 and TRBJ1-4; TRBD1 agrees at 9 bases. Per germline, CDR1 SGDLS and CDR2 YYNGEE. Trimming removed 3 bases from V and 3 bases from J; junction bases left unmatched: 3. CDR3 length equals 15 residues. The CDR3 loop reads CASSDRTGANEKLFF. The CDR3 DNA reads TGTGCCAGCAGCGACAGGACAGGGGCTAATGAAAAACTGTTTTTT.

The chain is built from TRBV28 and TRBJ1-1, with D possibly TRBD1 on 6 matching bases. CDR3 length: 14 amino acids. Trimming stripped 5 bases from V and 7 bases from J, with 17 bases between. Germline V gene lookup returns CDR1 MDHEN and CDR2 SYDVKM. The CDR3 bases are TGTGCCAGCAGTCCCCTTAGGGAGGGGGGTGAAGCTTTCTTT. Translating gives CASSPLREGGEAFF.

This clone was recorded only once. V gene TRBV27 combines with J gene TRBJ1-6; the match to TRBD1 covers 7 bases. Per the germline V gene, CDR1 is MNHEY and CDR2 is SMNVEV (reference sequence). V was pared by 5 bases and J by 6 bases, with 7 bases of the junction left unmatched. The CDR3 sequence is 15 residues long. CDR3 sequence: CASSADRVINSPLHF. In DNA form, the CDR3 reads TGTGCCAGCAGTGCCGACAGGGTAATTAATTCACCCCTCCACTTT.

CDR3 sequence (DNA): TGTGCCAGCAGCTCCGGGACAGGGGCGTCGTGGGAGCAGTATTTT. Translating gives CASSSGTGASWEQYF. V is TRBV6-5 and J is TRBJ2-3; 10 bases align to TRBD1. V lost 6 bases and J lost 11; bases outside the gene matches: 14. The CDR3 totals 15 residues. Germline CDR1 and CDR2: MNHEY and SVGAGI.

This chain joins TRBV19 and TRBJ2-5; D might be TRBD2 (5 bases). V was shortened by 4 bases and J by 4 bases, with 19 bases between the two germline ends. The CDR3 has 16 amino acids. Germline lookup yields CDR1 LNHDA and CDR2 SQIVND (reference sequence). The CDR3 sequence: CASSTTSRGLGETQYF. DNA for the CDR3: TGTGCCAGTAGTACTACCTCACGGGGTCTAGGAGAGACCCAGTACTTC.

The rearrangement links TRBV13 to TRBJ1-3; no definite D call. Germline CDR1 PRHDT, CDR2 FYEKMQ (reference sequence). The V and J ends lost 3 bases and 4 bases respectively, with 10 bases between them. The CDR3 sequence is 14 residues long. CDR3 protein: CASSFRGAGNTIYF. Written as DNA, the CDR3 is TGTGCCAGCAGCTTCCGGGGTGCGGGAAACACCATATATTTT.

This chain uses TRBV14 with TRBJ2-5; tentatively, D is TRBD1 (5 bases). V was pared by 0 bases and J by 2 bases, with 10 bases between. Germline values: CDR1 SGHDN, CDR2 FVKESK. The CDR3 length is 15 residues. The DNA of the CDR3 is TGTGCCAGCAGCCAAGATCGCACAGGTCAAGAGACCCAGTACTTC. Translation gives CASSQDRTGQETQYF.

The J gene is TRBJ2-5, the V gene TRBV19; 7 nucleotides align to TRBD1. V was pared by 3 bases and J by 2 bases, with 6 bases of the junction left unmatched. This CDR3 spans 15 amino acids. Germline values: CDR1 LNHDA, CDR2 SQIVND (reference sequence). The CDR3 DNA follows: TGTGCCAGTAGTATTGGTGACAGGGAACAAGAGACCCAGTACTTC. Encoded protein: CASSIGDREQETQYF.

The chain carries TRBV7-3 and TRBJ1-1; 9 nucleotides line up with TRBD1. Looked up from germline, CDR1 is SGHTA and CDR2 is FQGTGA. The CDR3 is 13 residues long. J gave up 9 bases and V 5 bases, and 7 bases lay outside the gene matches. This CDR3 reads CASSPGTGNKAFF. Written as DNA, the CDR3 is TGTGCCAGCAGCCCCGGGACAGGGAATAAAGCTTTCTTT. Using reference TRBV7-3 and TRBJ1-1 for the parts outside the CDR3, the full variable domain is GAGVSQTPSNKVTEKGKYVELRCDPISGHTALYWYRQSLGQGPEFLIYFQGTGAADDSGLPNDRFFAVRPEGSVSTLKIQRTERGDSAVYLCASSPGTGNKAFFGQGTRLTVV.

This clone was seen just once. CDR3 coding DNA: TGTGCCAGCATCCCCGGGACAGGGTACCACGAGCAGTACTTC. It translates to CASIPGTGYHEQYF. The chain employs TRBV28 and TRBJ2-7; TRBD1 aligns across 9 bases. The junction had 9 bases not matched to a gene; V was cut back by 7 bases and J by 5 bases. This CDR3 is 14 amino acids long. CDR1 is MDHEN and CDR2 is SYDVKM in the germline V gene.

The chain employs TRBV28 and TRBJ1-2; D remains ambiguous. CDR1 MDHEN and CDR2 SYDVKM come from the germline V gene. Trimming left V 2 bases short and J 4 bases short, with 5 bases between. The CDR3 covers 12 residues. As DNA, the CDR3 is TGTGCCAGCAGTTTAAGAGCCTATGGCTACACCTTC. It specifies CASSLRAYGYTF.

The chain carries TRBV6-6 and TRBJ1-1; 7 bases are shared with TRBD1. Germline CDR1 reads MNHNY; CDR2 reads SVGAGI (reference sequence). The V segment lost 6 bases and the J segment 4 bases; nucleotides outside the gene matches: 8. The CDR3 consists of 14 residues. CDR3 bases: TGTGCCAGCAGCGTGACAGGGTTGGGCACTGAAGCTTTCTTT. This gives the protein CASSVTGLGTEAFF.

The chain couples TRBV3-1 (or the pseudogene TRBV3-2) to TRBJ2-1; 7 bases line up with TRBD2. This CDR3 has 11 residues. V lost 5 bases and J lost 14; bases outside the gene matches: 6. Germline V gene data show CDR1 as LGHDT and CDR2 as YNNKEL (reference sequence). The CDR3 nucleotides are TGTGCCAGCAGCTCTGGACTAGTGAAGTTCTTC. Protein product: CASSSGLVKFF.

The chain combines TRBV6-4 with TRBJ1-5; 8 bases fit TRBD1. This CDR3 is 13 amino acids long. The germline V gene encodes CDR1 MRHNA and CDR2 SNTAGT. V lost 7 bases, J lost 5 bases, and 4 bases stayed unmatched. CDR3 bases: TGTGCCAGCAACGACAGGGGAGATCAGCCCCAGCATTTT. This gives the protein CASNDRGDQPQHF.

This clone was observed a few times. The CDR3 nucleotides read TGTGCCAGCAGCCTTCAGGGGGTAACCCTTAGTGAGCAGTTCTTC. Its translation is CASSLQGVTLSEQFF. The chain joins TRBV3-1 (or the pseudogene TRBV3-2) to TRBJ2-1, with 7 bases lining up with TRBD1. The CDR3 length is 15 residues. From germline, CDR1 is LGHDT and CDR2 YNNKEL (reference sequence). V lost 4 bases, J lost 9 bases, and 12 bases stayed unmatched.

V usage is TRBV6-2 or TRBV6-3 and J usage is TRBJ1-5, with D possibly being TRBD1 (5 bases). CDR1 is MNHEY and CDR2 is SVGEGT in the germline V gene. Trimming cost V 2 bases and J 5 bases, with 13 bases left between them. The CDR3 runs to 15 residues. The CDR3 DNA sequence: TGTGCCAGCAGTTACGGCGTTGGGGCTTATCAGCCCCAGCATTTT. Encoded protein: CASSYGVGAYQPQHF.

This chain connects TRBV2 to TRBJ1-5; no clear D. Germline CDR1 and CDR2: SNHLY and FYNNEI. This CDR3 contains 13 residues. Trimming took 4 bases from V and 6 from J, leaving 10 bases between them. CDR3: CASSAGESQPQHF. The CDR3 nucleotides read TGTGCCAGCAGTGCCGGGGAAAGTCAGCCCCAGCATTTT.

The chain links TRBV2 to TRBJ1-3; tentative D call: TRBD1 (6 bases). There are 15 residues in the CDR3. Germline CDR1 and CDR2: SNHLY and FYNNEI. Between the trimmed V and J ends, which lost 7 bases and 3 bases, there was a span of 16 bases. CDR3 region: CASTQQGVGGNTIYF. The DNA of the CDR3 is TGTGCCAGCACTCAACAGGGAGTTGGTGGAAACACCATATATTTT.

The chain uses TRBV5-1 and TRBJ2-5; 11 bases fit TRBD1. Trimming at V came to 4 bases and at J to 6 bases, leaving 8 bases not matched to a gene. Germline V gene data show CDR1 as SGHRS and CDR2 as YFSETQ. This CDR3 is built from 15 residues. Written as DNA, the CDR3 is TGCGCCAGCAGCCCCCGGGACAGGGGGTTGAAGACCCAGTACTTC. Translated: CASSPRDRGLKTQYF.

The rearrangement joins TRBV25-1 to TRBJ2-7; D perhaps matches TRBD2 (5 bases). The CDR3 is 15 residues long. The germline V gene has CDR1 MGHDK and CDR2 SYGVNS. V was cut by 1 base and J by 2 bases, with 12 bases left in between. CDR3 coding DNA: TGTGCCAGCAGTGAATCAACCGGACTGACCTACGAGCAGTACGTC. Protein: CASSESTGLTYEQYV.